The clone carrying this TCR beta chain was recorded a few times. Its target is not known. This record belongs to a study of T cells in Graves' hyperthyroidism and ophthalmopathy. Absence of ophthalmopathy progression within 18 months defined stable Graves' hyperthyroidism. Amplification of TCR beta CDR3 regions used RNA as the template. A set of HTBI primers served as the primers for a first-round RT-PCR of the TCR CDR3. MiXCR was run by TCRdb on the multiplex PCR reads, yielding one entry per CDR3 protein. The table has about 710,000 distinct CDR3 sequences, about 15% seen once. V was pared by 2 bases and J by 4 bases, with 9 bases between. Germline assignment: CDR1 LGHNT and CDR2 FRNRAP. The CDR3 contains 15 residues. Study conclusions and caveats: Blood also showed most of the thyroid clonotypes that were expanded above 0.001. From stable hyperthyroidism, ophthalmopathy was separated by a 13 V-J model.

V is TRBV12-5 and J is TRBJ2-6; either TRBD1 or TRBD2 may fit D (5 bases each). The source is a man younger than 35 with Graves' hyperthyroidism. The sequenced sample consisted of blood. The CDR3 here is CASGLRDPGANVLTF. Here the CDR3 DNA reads TGTGCTAGTGGTTTGAGGGACCCCGGGGCCAACGTCCTGACTTTC.